This passage covers 2 T cell receptor beta chains from one sample sequenced in a study of cytomegalovirus exposure and HLA in healthy donors. A multiplex PCR was run with 60 Vbeta primers and 13 Jbeta primers. Clones were sequenced by immunoSEQ multiplex PCR, and TCRdb holds only the in-frame ones, with some missing. The table has fewer than 200,000 clones, approximately 80% seen once. Sequencing was carried out using PBMCs. The receptor set was obtained from a woman aged 25 to 39 in good health and CMV-seronegative.

This CDR3 is CARGNHLQGANETQYF. CDR3 bases: TGTGCCAGAGGGAATCATTTACAGGGGGCGAACGAGACCCAGTACTTC. This chain connects TRBV19 to TRBJ2-5; TRBD1 matches at 9 bases. The CDR3 is made up of 16 amino acids. V was pared by 9 bases and J by 5 bases, with 16 bases of the junction left unmatched. Germline assignment: CDR1 LNHDA and CDR2 SQIVND (reference sequence).

The chain has TRBV15 and TRBJ1-2, with 11 positions matching TRBD1. V lost 10 bases and J lost 3; bases outside the gene matches: 4. The CDR3 runs 13 residues. CDR1 and CDR2 (germline): LNHNV, YYDKDF (reference sequence). This CDR3 is CAIGTGGDYGYTF. The CDR3 DNA is TGTGCCATCGGGACAGGGGGAGACTATGGCTACACCTTC.